This T cell receptor beta chain was found in a study of T-cell memory formation after mild COVID-19. This clonotype appeared many times. No antigen is known for it. Whole-study results and caveats: SARS-CoV-2 specificity was not confirmed for second-wave clones peaking on day 37. Those CD4+ clones that contracted were mainly in CM and EM (CD8+ ones in EMRA).

Trimming took off 10 bases at V and 9 bases at J, with 13 bases between the two ends. Germline V gene lookup returns CDR1 MDHEN and CDR2 SYDVKM. There are 11 residues in the CDR3. TCRdb called the 5' RACE reads again in MiXCR, with one record for every CDR3 protein. The repertoire consists of roughly 150,000 distinct CDR3 sequences, with roughly 14% occurring once and the leading ten covering 12% to 15%. The TCR was taken from an adult woman who had mild COVID-19 (a few samples of this study predate the infection). Cell type and time point are not known. The chain uses TRBV28 and TRBJ2-1; D is possibly TRBD1 or TRBD2 (6 bases each). Sequencing was performed on PBMCs or a T cell subset sorted from them (not recorded which). Written as DNA, the CDR3 is TGTGCCACCGCAGGGGAGGTTGAGCAGTTCTTC. It codes for CATAGEVEQFF.